The 23 T cell receptor beta chains listed next were all sequenced from one sample in a study of blood T cell repertoires in COVID-19. Using immunoSEQ multiplex PCR, the repertoire was profiled, and TCRdb retains in-frame clones only, with some absent. Of roughly 260,000 clones in the sample, approximately 90% were seen once. Sequenced sample: peripheral blood. The receptors were sampled from a woman aged 50 to 60 who had recovered from COVID-19.

V is TRBV19 and J is TRBJ1-2; TRBD1 is a possible D gene (5 bases). Trimming cost V 3 bases and J 4 bases, with 12 bases left between them. The CDR3 consists of 14 residues. From germline, CDR1 is LNHDA and CDR2 SQIVND (reference sequence). DNA of the CDR3: TGTGCCAGTAGTATTCTGAACAGGTTCTATGGCTACACCTTC. This gives the protein CASSILNRFYGYTF. The entire variable domain, with the rest obtained from reference TRBV19 and TRBJ1-2, is as follows: DGGITQSPKYLFRKEGQNVTLSCEQNLNHDAMYWYRQDPGQGLRLIYYSQIVNDFQKGDIAEGYSVSREKKESFPLTVTSAQKNPTAFYLCASSILNRFYGYTFGSGTRLTVV.

A single count supports this clone. The chain recombines TRBV7-8 with TRBJ1-1; TRBD1 aligns across 7 bases. The CDR3 covers 14 residues. Germline CDR1 is SGHVS and CDR2 is FQNEAQ. The ends lost 3 bases at V and 5 bases at J; junction bases unmatched: 6. CDR3 bases: TGTGCCAGCAGCTTGACAGGGACTCGGACTGAAGCTTTCTTT. It encodes CASSLTGTRTEAFF. The full variable domain, completed using reference TRBV7-8 and TRBJ1-1, is GAGVSQSPRYKVAKRGQDVALRCDPISGHVSLFWYQQALGQGPEFLTYFQNEAQLDKSGLPSDRFFAERPEGSVSTLKIQRTQQEDSAVYLCASSLTGTRTEAFFGQGTRLTVV.

V usage is TRBV5-1 and J usage is TRBJ2-2; 7 bases map to TRBD1. Germline CDR1 is SGHRS and CDR2 is YFSETQ. This CDR3 is built from 15 residues. Trimming took 4 bases from V and 5 from J; bases not matched to a gene: 8. In DNA form, the CDR3 reads TGCGCCAGCAGCCAGGGTACGACAGGGACCGGGGAGCTGTTTTTT. Its protein is CASSQGTTGTGELFF.

The chain carries TRBV7-9 and TRBJ2-2, with 7 bases identical to TRBD2. Germline V CDR1 and CDR2: SEHNR, FQNEAQ (reference sequence). This CDR3 has 15 residues. V shed 5 bases and J 3 bases; nucleotides not matched to a gene: 6. CDR3 coding DNA: TGTGCCAGCAGCACCGGACTAGTAGACACCGGGGAGCTGTTTTTT. It is translated as CASSTGLVDTGELFF. The full variable domain, with the rest looked up from reference TRBV7-9 and TRBJ2-2, is DTGVSQNPRHKITKRGQNVTFRCDPISEHNRLYWYRQTLGQGPEFLTYFQNEAQLEKSRLLSDRFSAERPKGSFSTLEIQRTEQGDSAMYLCASSTGLVDTGELFFGEGSRLTVL.

The chain is built from TRBV6-5 and TRBJ2-2, with D perhaps matching TRBD2 (5 bases). V was shortened by 7 bases and J by 4 bases, with 13 bases between the two germline ends. CDR1 is MNHEY, CDR2 SVGAGI, per germline. This CDR3 is built from 14 residues. The CDR3 DNA reads TGTGCCAGCAAGACCCCGGGGAGCACCGGGGAGCTGTTTTTT. Translation gives CASKTPGSTGELFF.

The chain carries TRBV10-3 and TRBJ1-1; D perhaps matches TRBD1 (6 bases). Trimming removed 8 bases from V and 4 bases from J, with 26 bases in between. Germline loops: CDR1 ENHRY, CDR2 SYGVKD. This CDR3 has 17 amino acids. CDR3 loop: CAISEGGRIEISTEAFF. CDR3 sequence (DNA): TGTGCCATCTCGGAGGGGGGGCGCATAGAAATTAGCACTGAAGCTTTCTTT.

The rearrangement joins TRBV7-6 to TRBJ2-5, with a weak D call TRBD1 (6 bases). Germline lookup yields CDR1 SGHVS and CDR2 FNYEAQ. This CDR3 spans 15 amino acids. V lost 0 bases and J 5 bases, leaving 13 bases between the germline ends. The CDR3 reads CASSLATGPGETQYF. The CDR3 DNA sequence: TGTGCCAGCAGCTTAGCGACAGGCCCGGGGGAGACCCAGTACTTC.

This clone came up a few times. The V call is TRBV7-2, the J call TRBJ1-5; TRBD1 agrees at 8 bases. The CDR3 has 13 amino acids. Trimming at V came to 4 bases and at J to 9 bases, leaving 5 bases not matched to a gene. The germline CDR1 and CDR2 sequences are SGHTA and FQGNSA. The CDR3 loop reads CASSWDRNGPQHF. The CDR3 DNA reads as TGTGCCAGCAGCTGGGACAGGAATGGGCCCCAGCATTTT.

The rearrangement joins TRBV25-1 to TRBJ1-4, with a weak D call TRBD1 (5 bases). The V end was cut by 3 bases, the J end by 5 bases, with 10 bases between. CDR3 size: 14 residues. Germline V lookup: CDR1 MGHDK, CDR2 SYGVNS. CDR3 protein: CASSDRTKNEKLFF. The CDR3 nucleotides are TGTGCCAGCAGTGACAGGACAAAAAATGAAAAACTGTTTTTT.

The gene calls are TRBV5-8 and TRBJ1-3; D is unclear. CDR3 length equals 17 residues. Trimming stripped 2 bases from V and 1 base from J, with 16 bases between. CDR1 SGHTS and CDR2 YDEGEE come from the germline V gene. The CDR3 DNA is TGTGCCAGCAGCTTCATCTGGGCAGCCGAATCTGGAAACACCATATATTTT. Protein sequence: CASSFIWAAESGNTIYF.

This sequence joins TRBV4-3 and TRBJ1-5; D is undetermined. V shed 1 base and J shed 6 bases, with 16 bases lying between them. The CDR3 is 16 amino acids. The germline gives CDR1 LGHNA, CDR2 YSLEER. CDR3 coding DNA: TGCGCCAGCAGCCAAGGACCGATTTCTAGTATTCAGCCCCAGCATTTT. Translation: CASSQGPISSIQPQHF.

V usage is TRBV13 and J usage is TRBJ2-7, with TRBD2 matching 10 bases. With 5 bases clipped from V and 6 bases from J, the junction kept 13 bases outside the gene matches. This CDR3 has 16 residues. The germline V gene has CDR1 PRHDT and CDR2 FYEKMQ (reference sequence). CDR3 in DNA: TGTGCCAGCAGCGGCACTTTAGCGGGGGGCCCAGGCGAGCAGTACTTC. This translates into CASSGTLAGGPGEQYF.

This chain connects TRBV2 to TRBJ2-2; TRBD2 matches at 14 bases. Germline loops: CDR1 SNHLY, CDR2 FYNNEI. V dropped 7 bases and J dropped 6; count of bases not matched to a gene: 10. The CDR3 sequence is 17 residues long. CDR3 protein: CASTKTSGRAHPGELFF. CDR3 bases: TGTGCCAGCACAAAGACTAGCGGGAGGGCCCACCCCGGGGAGCTGTTTTTT.

This clone was seen a single time. The chain joins TRBV5-8 to TRBJ2-3, with TRBD2 matching over 12 bases. The V and J ends lost 0 bases and 2 bases, in that order; junction bases with no gene match: 4. This CDR3 contains 17 residues. Germline CDR1 is SGHTS and CDR2 is YDEGEE. The CDR3 reads CASSLGTSGIVTDTQYF. The CDR3 coding sequence is TGTGCCAGCAGCTTGGGGACTAGCGGGATTGTCACAGATACGCAGTATTTT. The variable domain in full, with the rest retrieved from reference TRBV5-8 and TRBJ2-3, is EAGVTQSPTHLIKTRGQQATLRCSPISGHTSVYWYQQALGLGLQFLLWYDEGEERNRGNFPPRFSGRQFPNYSSELNVNALELEDSALYLCASSLGTSGIVTDTQYFGPGTRLTVL.

The V and J genes are TRBV19 and TRBJ2-2; D possibly corresponds to TRBD2 (5 bases). Germline V gene lookup returns CDR1 LNHDA and CDR2 SQIVND (reference sequence). V gave up 4 bases and J gave up 2 bases, with 11 bases separating them. This CDR3 contains 15 residues. The CDR3 DNA is TGTGCCAGTAGTAGAACTCCGGGAAACACCGGGGAGCTGTTTTTT. It codes for CASSRTPGNTGELFF.

The CDR3 here is CASSLQGPDIQYF. DNA of the CDR3: TGTGCCAGCAGTTTACAGGGGCCGGACATTCAGTACTTC. The chain has TRBV12-3 or TRBV12-4 and TRBJ2-4; maybe TRBD1 (6 bases). V was trimmed by 2 bases and J by 8 bases, leaving 10 bases between them. This CDR3 spans 13 amino acids.

The chain joins TRBV7-2 to TRBJ2-7, with 7 bases that match TRBD1. The V and J ends lost 5 bases and 2 bases, in that order; junction bases with no gene match: 6. From germline, CDR1 is SGHTA and CDR2 FQGNSA. There are 14 residues in the CDR3. This CDR3 reads CASSTRQGAYEQYF. CDR3 sequence (DNA): TGTGCCAGCAGCACCCGACAGGGCGCCTACGAGCAGTACTTC.

This clone was counted between two and nine times. The chain is built from TRBV3-1 (or the pseudogene TRBV3-2) and TRBJ2-1, with D possibly TRBD1 on 6 matching bases. The CDR3 has 14 amino acids. V dropped 1 base and J dropped 9 bases, with 13 bases sitting between them. CDR1 and CDR2 from the germline V gene are LGHDT and YNNKEL (reference sequence). CDR3 residues: CASSQASGAGEQFF. Here the CDR3 DNA reads TGTGCCAGCAGCCAAGCATCAGGGGCGGGTGAGCAGTTCTTC.

The rearrangement links TRBV6-2 or TRBV6-3 to TRBJ1-1; TRBD1 might be the D (5 bases). The CDR3 runs 13 residues. Germline CDR1 and CDR2: MNHEY and SVGEGT. V lost 2 bases and J 5 bases, leaving 9 bases between the germline ends. The CDR3 nucleotides are TGTGCCAGCAGTTACGGGGGGTGGACTGAAGCTTTCTTT. It is translated as CASSYGGWTEAFF.

The chain is built from TRBV6-5 and TRBJ1-1, with D unclear. The CDR3 totals 13 residues. Trimming took 8 bases from V and 3 from J, leaving 13 bases between them. Germline CDR1 MNHEY, CDR2 SVGAGI. The CDR3 bases are TGTGCCAGCTGGGAGGGTTCATACACTGAAGCTTTCTTT. It encodes CASWEGSYTEAFF.

The CDR3, as DNA: TGCAGCGTTGCTTTTAACACTGAAGCTTTCTTT. Translating it yields CSVAFNTEAFF. The chain has TRBV29-1 and TRBJ1-1; D is ambiguous. V lost 4 bases to trimming and J lost 2 bases, with 5 bases between them. The CDR3 runs to 11 residues. The germline V gene encodes CDR1 SQVTM and CDR2 ANQGSEA.

The V and J genes are TRBV7-9 and TRBJ1-4; 12 bases line up with TRBD1. V lost 4 bases and J lost 8; bases outside the gene matches: 8. Germline V gene data show CDR1 as SEHNR and CDR2 as FQNEAQ (reference sequence). This CDR3 spans 16 amino acids. CDR3 loop: CASSSGTGGVLEKLFF. For the CDR3, the DNA is TGTGCCAGCAGCTCAGGGACAGGGGGCGTCTTGGAAAAACTGTTTTTT. Supplemented by reference TRBV7-9 and TRBJ1-4, the full variable domain reads DTGVSQNPRHKITKRGQNVTFRCDPISEHNRLYWYRQTLGQGPEFLTYFQNEAQLEKSRLLSDRFSAERPKGSFSTLEIQRTEQGDSAMYLCASSSGTGGVLEKLFFGSGTQLSVL.

This rearrangement joins TRBV27 to TRBJ1-5; D may be TRBD1 (5 bases). This CDR3 has 13 residues. Per germline, CDR1 MNHEY and CDR2 SMNVEV (reference sequence). V was trimmed by 6 bases and J by 3 bases, leaving 9 bases between them. CDR3 region: CASSADTNQPQHF. The CDR3 nucleotides are TGTGCCAGCAGCGCGGACACCAATCAGCCCCAGCATTTT.